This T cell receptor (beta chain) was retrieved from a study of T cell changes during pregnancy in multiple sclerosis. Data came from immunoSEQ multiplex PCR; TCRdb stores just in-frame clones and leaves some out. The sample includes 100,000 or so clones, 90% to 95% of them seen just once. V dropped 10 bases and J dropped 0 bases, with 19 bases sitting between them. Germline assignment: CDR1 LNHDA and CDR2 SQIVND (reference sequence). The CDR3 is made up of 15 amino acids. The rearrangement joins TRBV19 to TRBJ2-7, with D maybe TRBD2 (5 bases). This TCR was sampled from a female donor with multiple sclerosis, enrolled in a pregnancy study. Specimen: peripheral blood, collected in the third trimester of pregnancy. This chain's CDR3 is CATFHGGRSSYEQYF. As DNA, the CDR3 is TGTGCCACCTTTCATGGAGGTCGTAGCTCCTACGAGCAGTACTTC. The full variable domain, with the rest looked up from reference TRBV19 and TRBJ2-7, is DGGITQSPKYLFRKEGQNVTLSCEQNLNHDAMYWYRQDPGQGLRLIYYSQIVNDFQKGDIAEGYSVSREKKESFPLTVTSAQKNPTAFYLCATFHGGRSSYEQYFGPGTRLTVT.